Below, 32 T cell receptor beta chains from the same sample are listed, as sequenced in a study of tumor-infiltrating lymphocytes in primary liver carcinoma listed by TCRdb under 2017. Without any cell sorting, total RNA and DNA were co-extracted from approximately 20-30 mg of bulk tissue using the AllPrep DNA/RNA mini kit. The instrument given in TCRdb is Illumina HiSeq 2500. Using a constant-region primer and ProtoScript II reverse transcriptase, TCRbeta-specific cDNA was reverse-transcribed from around 520 ng total RNA. Construction of the TCRbeta libraries relied on three nested rounds of multiplex PCR, following a slightly modified ARM-PCR procedure. Each of the first two PCR rounds ran for about 9 cycles and used multiplex TRBV1-TRBV30 forward primers together with a Cbeta reverse primer. Starting from the raw public reads, TCRdb applied fastp trimming at Q25, assembled clones with MiXCR and retained in-frame beta chains. Under each unique CDR3 protein, matching rows form one entry showing the most common genes and DNA. This sample comprises approximately 45,000 distinct CDR3 sequences, approximately 70% of them detected only once. The top ten hold about 18% of the sample.

The sample consisted of liver tumor tissue from sampling region 2. The cell subset or site label for this specimen denotes: tumor region T2, inferior pole. These receptors were obtained from a man in his forties with primary liver carcinoma and hepatitis B virus infection.

Concerning this clonotype: The germline gene is not matched at one end of the junction; a read error may be the cause. The chain recombines TRBV29-1 with TRBJ2-7; D may be TRBD1 or TRBD2 (5 bases each). Germline V CDR1 and CDR2: SQVTM, ANQGSEA. The CDR3 consists of 13 residues. CDR3 amino acids: CTVAPTGLHEQYF. The CDR3 nucleotides are TGCACCGTTGCCCCGACGGGGCTCCACGAGCAGTACTTT.

V gene TRBV29-1 combines with J gene TRBJ1-1; D is ambiguous. The CDR3 has 12 amino acids. Germline V gene sequence: CDR1 SQVTM, CDR2 ANQGSEA. Trimming cost V 5 bases and J 2 bases, with 9 bases left between them. The CDR3, as DNA: TGCAGCGTTATCAGTGGCAACACTGAAGCTTTCTTT. This translates into CSVISGNTEAFF.

This clonotype was recorded only once. Since a much larger clone is just one base distant, this may be a read error. This CDR3 is missing its conserved last phenylalanine or tryptophan, likely due to a read error. V usage is TRBV6-5 and J usage is TRBJ2-7; 7 positions agree with TRBD2. V was pared by 4 bases and J by 9 bases, with 12 bases of the junction left unmatched. The V gene's germline CDR1 is MNHEY and CDR2 SVGAGI. The CDR3 runs 14 residues. The CDR3 protein is CASSSSGNLVGQYS. The CDR3 DNA sequence: TGTGCCAGCAGTTCAAGCGGGAACCTCGTCGGGCAGTACTCC.

This clonotype was found once. The V and J genes are TRBV4-1 and TRBJ2-7, with D possibly being TRBD1 (5 bases). V lost 11 bases, J lost 5 bases, and 22 bases lay in between. CDR3 length equals 14 residues. Germline loops: CDR1 MGHRA, CDR2 YSYEKL. The CDR3 here is CAGGLLGVGDEQYF. CDR3 nucleotide sequence: TGCGCCGGCGGCCTCCTAGGGGTAGGGGACGAGCAGTACTTC.

Details on this clonotype: Germline is not matched at one junction end, which may reflect a read error. The J gene is TRBJ2-4, the V gene TRBV11-1, with 8 bases lining up with TRBD2. CDR1 SGHAT and CDR2 FQDESV come from the germline V gene (reference sequence). This CDR3 is 17 amino acids long. CDR3 sequence (DNA): TGTACCTGCAGCTTTCCCGGGATTAGCGGGACCAAGAACATTCAGTACTTC. Translating gives CTCSFPGISGTKNIQYF.

In this sample, this clonotype turned up a few times. The chain uses TRBV20-1 and TRBJ2-1; 13 bases match TRBD2. The CDR3 spans 14 residues. Germline CDR1 is DFQATT and CDR2 is SNEGSKA (reference sequence). The V and J ends lost 7 bases and 6 bases, in that order; junction bases with no gene match: 6. The CDR3 region has the DNA TGCAGTGGTAGCGGGACTAGCGGGATCAATGAGCAGTTCTTC. Its translation: CSGSGTSGINEQFF.

A word on this clonotype: A junction boundary mismatches the germline segment, possibly from a read error. The gene calls are TRBV6-1 and TRBJ2-3, with D perhaps matching TRBD2 (5 bases). The CDR3 consists of 15 residues. CDR1 is MNHNS, CDR2 SASEGT, per germline. In DNA, the CDR3 is TGTGTCAGCAGTGAATCGTCTAGCTGGGCAGATACGCAGTATTTT. It is translated as CVSSESSSWADTQYF.

In regard to this clonotype: Compared with germline, one end of the junction differs, possibly owing to a read error. V is TRBV7-9 and J is TRBJ2-1; no clear D gene. The germline gives CDR1 SEHNR, CDR2 FQNEAQ (reference sequence). This CDR3 region has 13 residues. CDR3 sequence reads: CVSSQSLVNEEFF. CDR3 DNA sequence: TGTGTCAGCAGCCAATCTCTGGTGAATGAGGAGTTCTTC.

This clonotype was detected many times. The chain uses TRBV12-3 or TRBV12-4 and TRBJ2-7, with D unresolved. V was pared by 1 base and J by 2 bases, with 9 bases between. This CDR3 region has 14 residues. The CDR3 is CASSLGGGPYEQYF. CDR3 nucleotides: TGTGCCAGCAGTTTAGGGGGTGGGCCCTACGAGCAGTACTTC.

Notes on this clonotype: Germline and junction disagree at one end, which may indicate a read error. The chain has TRBV4-2 and TRBJ2-5; perhaps TRBD2 as D (5 bases). Germline V CDR1 and CDR2: LGHNA, YNFKEQ. The CDR3 has 19 amino acids. CDR3 loop: CASSQDHDGNKGERETQYF. For the CDR3, the DNA is TGTGCCAGCAGCCAAGACCACGATGGGAACAAGGGAGAAAGAGAGACTCAGTACTTC.

On this clonotype itself: As the CDR3 is not closed by the conserved phenylalanine or tryptophan, this likely results from a read error. The chain links TRBV5-1 to TRBJ2-7, with D maybe TRBD2 (5 bases). The CDR3 covers 13 residues. Germline V lookup: CDR1 SGHRS, CDR2 YFSETQ. Trimming left V 5 bases short and J 7 bases short, with 16 bases between. CDR3 coding DNA: TGCGCCAGCAGGGAACCTACTAGTCATGAGCAGTACTCC. Encoded protein: CASREPTSHEQYS.

The V and J genes are TRBV11-2 and TRBJ2-3; 8 positions agree with TRBD2. CDR1 SGHAT and CDR2 FQNNGV come from the germline V gene. V dropped 9 bases and J dropped 4; count of bases not matched to a gene: 15. The CDR3 loop spans 16 amino acids. CDR3: CASNSGLVGFADTQYF. The CDR3 DNA is TGTGCCAGTAACTCGGGACTAGTGGGCTTCGCAGATACGCAGTATTTT.

A few counts support this clonotype. The junction departs from the called germline gene at one end, perhaps through a read error. This sequence joins TRBV11-2 and TRBJ2-1; D is possibly TRBD2 (5 bases). The CDR3 extends over 17 amino acids. Germline V gene lookup returns CDR1 SGHAT and CDR2 FQNNGV. In DNA, the CDR3 is TGTGCCAACAGCTTGATAGGGCTAGCTGGCCCCTACAATGAGCAGTTCTTC. This translates into CANSLIGLAGPYNEQFF.

On this clonotype itself: This CDR3 fails to terminate in the conserved phenylalanine or tryptophan, so it likely reflects a read error. This chain uses TRBV7-8 with TRBJ2-7, with a weak D call TRBD2 (6 bases). This CDR3 is 12 amino acids long. The germline V and J ends were trimmed by 5 bases and 9 bases, with 14 bases remaining between them. Per germline, CDR1 SGHVS and CDR2 FQNEAQ. The CDR3 here is CASSAGGDGQYL. The DNA for the CDR3 is TGTGCCAGCAGCGCCGGGGGTGACGGGCAGTACCTC.

About this clonotype itself: As the CDR3 is not closed by the conserved phenylalanine or tryptophan, this likely results from a read error. The DNA is left out, because the CDR3 cannot be placed on it with certainty; the CDR3 is given as TCRdb lists it. The chain uses TRBV11-2 and TRBJ2-3; no DNA check was done on the table's D call, TRBD2. Germline CDR1 is SGHAT and CDR2 is FQNNGV. The CDR3 numbers 16 amino acids, ends counted. This CDR3 reads CASSRKTGRVGDTQCL.

This chain links TRBV5-4 with TRBJ1-2, with D tentatively TRBD1 (5 bases). Per germline, CDR1 SGHNT and CDR2 YYREEE (reference sequence). V was clipped by 0 bases and J by 10 bases, with 31 bases between them. The CDR3 length is 19 residues. CDR3 region: CASSLGPGGGPQGGQDYTF. As DNA, the CDR3 is TGTGCCAGCAGCTTGGGTCCCGGTGGGGGACCCCAGGGCGGGCAGGACTACACCTTC.

The J gene is TRBJ2-7, the V gene TRBV10-3; D remains unclear. This CDR3 is built from 12 residues. Looked up from germline, CDR1 is ENHRY and CDR2 is SYGVKD. In DNA form, the CDR3 reads TGTGCCATCACTGAGTCTCTCTACGAGCAGTACGTC. It specifies CAITESLYEQYV.

Concerning this clonotype itself: Likely a read error: the CDR3 ends without its conserved phenylalanine or tryptophan. Because the CDR3's place on the DNA is in doubt, the DNA is left out and the CDR3 is given as listed by TCRdb. The chain recombines TRBV11-2 with TRBJ2-1; the tabulated D call, TRBD2, remains unverified against the DNA. The CDR3 spans 15 residues, counting both ends. The germline V gene encodes CDR1 SGHAT and CDR2 FQNNGV. The CDR3 reads CASSQGLAGPNERFL.

Concerning this clonotype itself: Because the CDR3 is missing its conserved closing phenylalanine or tryptophan, this is likely a read error. V usage is TRBV5-1 and J usage is TRBJ2-7; 9 bases are shared with TRBD2. The CDR3 is 18 amino acids. V lost 0 bases and J lost 6; bases outside the gene matches: 16. CDR1 and CDR2 from the germline V gene are SGHRS and YFSETQ. CDR3 DNA: TGCGCCAGCAGCTTGGATCGTGGTAGCGGGAGATTACTCCCCGAGCAGTACATC. It yields the protein CASSLDRGSGRLLPEQYI.

There are a few counts of this clonotype. This chain uses TRBV11-3 with TRBJ2-3, with D possibly TRBD2 on 6 matching bases. This CDR3 spans 15 amino acids. Trimming cost V 5 bases and J 9 bases, with 21 bases left between them. Germline V gene sequence: CDR1 SGHNT, CDR2 YENEEA. The CDR3: CASSPRGLQGRTQYF. CDR3 nucleotide sequence: TGTGCCAGCAGCCCGAGGGGACTCCAGGGCAGAACGCAGTATTTT.

On this clonotype itself: The junction does not match germline at one end; this may be a read error. V and J are TRBV5-1 and TRBJ2-5, with D perhaps assigned TRBD1 or TRBD2 (5 bases each). CDR1 and CDR2 from the germline V gene are SGHRS and YFSETQ. The CDR3 runs to 16 residues. The CDR3 coding sequence is TGCACCAGCAGCCAACAGACAGCAGCGGCCCAAGAGACCCAGTACTTC. Its protein is CTSSQQTAAAQETQYF.

A remark on this clonotype: The junction departs from germline at one end; a sequencing error may be responsible. The chain combines TRBV6-5 with TRBJ2-5; D is uncertain. Germline V gives CDR1 MNHEY, CDR2 SVGAGI. This CDR3 contains 17 residues. The CDR3 DNA reads TGTGCGAGCAGTTACTCGAGTAGTGGCGGATCCCATGAGACCCAGTACTTC. Amino acids: CASSYSSSGGSHETQYF.

V usage is TRBV11-1 and J usage is TRBJ2-4, with a possible D match to TRBD2 (5 bases). Germline V gene lookup returns CDR1 SGHAT and CDR2 FQDESV (reference sequence). This CDR3 has 17 amino acids. The V gene lost 6 bases and the J gene lost 4 bases, with 22 bases spanning the gap. The CDR3 bases are TGTGCCAGCAGTTCTCCGGAACGGGGAGCATCAAAAAACATTCAGTACTTC. Protein product: CASSSPERGASKNIQYF.

As concerns this clonotype: Relative to the germline gene, one junction end is altered; a read error may explain this. The CDR3 is CASSLSLPCHEHFF. DNA for the CDR3: TGTGCCAGCAGCTTATCACTCCCTTGTCATGAGCATTTCTTC. This chain joins TRBV7-9 and TRBJ2-1; D is uncertain. In germline, CDR1 is SEHNR, CDR2 FQNEAQ (reference sequence). CDR3 size: 14 residues.

With regard to this clonotype: One junction end disagrees with the germline gene, perhaps due to a read error. The chain employs TRBV7-9 and TRBJ1-1; D is perhaps TRBD1 (6 bases). The length of the CDR3 is 14 residues. The V gene's germline CDR1 is SEHNR and CDR2 FQNEAQ (reference sequence). The CDR3 DNA reads TGCGCCAGCAGCTCTCAACAGGGCTCCCTTGAAGCTTTCTTT. Translating gives CASSSQQGSLEAFF.

The genes are TRBV28 and TRBJ1-5, with D possibly TRBD1 on 5 matching bases. This CDR3 is built from 16 residues. The germline CDR1 and CDR2 sequences are MDHEN and SYDVKM. The V gene lost 9 bases and the J gene lost 5 bases, with 23 bases spanning the gap. For the CDR3, the DNA is TGTGCCAGGAGTACCTCGGGGGGGTTAGGCGATCAGCCCCAGCATTTT. It yields the protein CARSTSGGLGDQPQHF.

To note about this clonotype: At one end, the junction sequence differs from germline, possibly due to a read error. The V gene is TRBV28, the J gene TRBJ1-2, with D tentatively TRBD1 (5 bases). Germline-derived CDR1 and CDR2 are MDHEN and SYDVKM. This CDR3 region has 13 residues. CDR3 sequence (DNA): TGTGCCAGCTGTGAGGCCCAGGGAAATGGCTACATCTTC. As protein: CASCEAQGNGYIF.

V and J are TRBV6-6 and TRBJ2-2; D gene unclear. The CDR3 covers 14 residues. CDR1 and CDR2 from the germline V gene are MNHNY and SVGAGI (reference sequence). Trimming left V 10 bases short and J 5 bases short, with 17 bases between. The CDR3 region has the DNA TGTGCCACCCCCGTCGCCCGAGGAACCGGGGAGCTGTTTTTT. This gives the protein CATPVARGTGELFF.

The chain employs TRBV12-3 or TRBV12-4 and TRBJ2-1, with D possibly TRBD2 on 8 matching bases. The V gene lost 5 bases and the J gene lost 1 base, with 27 bases spanning the gap. The CDR3 contains 20 residues. In nucleotides, the CDR3 is TGTGCCAGCAGTCCAACCCTAGGGACTAGAGACAGGGAATCCTACAATGAGCAGTTCTTC. It encodes CASSPTLGTRDRESYNEQFF.

About this clonotype: This may come from a read error, since a much larger clone is one base off. This chain connects TRBV7-3 to TRBJ2-1; 9 bases line up with TRBD2. Losses at the gene ends were 1 base for V and 8 bases for J; bases not matched to a gene: 6. CDR3 length equals 15 residues. The germline CDR1 and CDR2 sequences are SGHTA and FQGTGA. The CDR3 DNA reads as TGTGCCAGCAGCTTAAATCTAGCGGGAAACGATGAGCAGTTCTTC. It specifies CASSLNLAGNDEQFF.

The chain carries TRBV7-3 and TRBJ2-1; D may be TRBD1 (5 bases). The CDR3 spans 13 residues. V was pared by 8 bases and J by 8 bases, with 16 bases between. CDR1 SGHTA and CDR2 FQGTGA come from the germline V gene. CDR3 sequence: CASSSGFGYEQFF. CDR3 nucleotides: TGTGCCAGCTCATCAGGGTTTGGATATGAGCAGTTCTTC.

Within the sample, this clonotype is medium-sized. The gene calls are TRBV6-1 and TRBJ2-1; the D call may be TRBD1 or TRBD2 (5 bases each). From germline, CDR1 is MNHNS and CDR2 SASEGT. The V and J ends lost 1 base and 9 bases respectively, with 10 bases between them. This CDR3 is 13 amino acids long. CDR3 region: CASSEERGIEQFF. The CDR3 DNA reads as TGTGCCAGCAGTGAAGAGAGGGGCATTGAGCAGTTCTTC.